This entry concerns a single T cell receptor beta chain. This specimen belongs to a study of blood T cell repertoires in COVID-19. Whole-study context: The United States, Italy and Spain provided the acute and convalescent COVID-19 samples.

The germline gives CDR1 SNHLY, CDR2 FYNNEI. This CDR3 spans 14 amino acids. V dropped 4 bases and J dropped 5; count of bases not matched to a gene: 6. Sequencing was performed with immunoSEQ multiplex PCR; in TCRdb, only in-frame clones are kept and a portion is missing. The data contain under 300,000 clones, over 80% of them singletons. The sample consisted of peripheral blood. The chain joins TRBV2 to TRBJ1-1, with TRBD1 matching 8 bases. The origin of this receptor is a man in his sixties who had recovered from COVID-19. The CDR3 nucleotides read TGTGCCAGCAGTGGAGACAGGGGAAGAACTGAAGCTTTCTTT. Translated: CASSGDRGRTEAFF.